This section outlines one T cell receptor (beta chain) sequence together with its context. There is no known antigen for this receptor. Base qualities are missing; no much larger clone stands one base away. This record comes from a study of shared clonotypes between healthy human individuals (dated by TCRdb to 2018 to 2021). At the level of the whole study: The cohort included a few men and a couple of women between 18 and 49 years of age. For each donor, CD4 naive and CD4 memory were each given three plates, CD8 naive was given two plates, and CD8 memory was given one plate. Blood TCR repertoires of roughly five healthy adults were deeply sequenced to estimate repertoire size and the extent of clonotype sharing between individuals. To increase sequencing depth and limit assay-specific biases, TCR repertoire library preparation and sequencing were carried out by different laboratories using diverse techniques. Per donor, leukapheresis produced somewhere between about 0.94 and 9.5 billion PBMCs.

TCR CDR3 regions were amplified from genomic DNA by multiplex PCR using the deep immunoSEQ assay. For each cell subset, the extracted genomic DNA was distributed evenly across all wells of several immunoSEQ 96-well plates, and each plate served as one replicate. For sorted subsets, approximately 200 ng of genomic DNA, equivalent to roughly 33,000 T cell genomes, went into each replicate PCR. The purified libraries were quantified using a Qubit 3.0 fluorometer, sized with a Bioanalyzer 2100, and then quantified again using the KAPA Library Quantification kit. A separate single-read 150-cycle Illumina NextSeq 550 flow cell was used to sequence each immunoSEQ 96-well plate. The original pipeline was this. Because the immunoSEQ output held only junctional sequences and lacked quality scores, the filtering could not match the filtering applied to full-length reads. Sequences were annotated with PyIR, a Python wrapper for IgBLAST v1.9, and V/J genes and CDR3 were assigned using IMGT germline references. Any read was removed if the V/J assignment was weak (E-value above 1e-6), the CDR3 was missing, or the read contained stop codons, out-of-frame junctions, or ambiguous translated residues. V3J clonotypes were defined as sequences sharing an identical inferred V gene, J gene, and CDR3 amino acid sequence. Percentage overlap between repertoires was calculated by dividing the number of shared unique clonotypes by the size of the smaller repertoire. Three approaches were used to assess repertoire richness: RTK rarefaction, the Chao1 estimator, and Recon v2.1 estimates of unobserved clonotypes. OLGA was used to compute generation probabilities for all TCRbeta clonotypes that the gDNA method yielded from a handful of donors. The table comes from immuneACCESS by way of TCRdb, which keeps in-frame sequences with V and J called. Part of the clones is missing from these tables; in studies checked, under half for an unresolved V gene and the rest for unknown reasons. Clone size and the V and J calls come from that table; the DNA yielded D and trimming. The sample table contains about 1 million clones; only one count was recorded for approximately 72% of them. Together, the top ten hold about 1.4% of the sample.

Donors were healthy HIV-negative adults with no recently reported acute infections or vaccinations. Every donor was a Caucasian adult living in Nashville, Tennessee, USA. Magnetic negative selection was used to enrich CD4+ T cells, after which naive cells were positively selected on CD45RA and the negative fraction became the memory subset. Blood was collected by leukapheresis, and PBMCs were isolated by Ficoll-Histopaque density gradient centrifugation and then cryopreserved in liquid nitrogen vapor phase. Analytical flow cytometry was used to check the purity and quantity of each magnetically sorted T cell population. Genomic DNA was isolated from every sorted fraction and measured by UV absorbance on a Nanodrop 2000c. Study-wide conclusions, independent of this receptor: The small number of donors limited the genetic and exposure-history diversity represented. Sampling was limited to blood, and TCR repertoires in tissue likely differ from TCR repertoires in blood. Larger estimated clonotype richness was generally found for naive subsets than for memory subsets. Across four donors, around 5.4% of naive CD4, 3.5% of naive CD8, under 2.5% of memory CD4, and approximately 0.4% of memory CD8 clonotypes were shared. Pairwise subsampling indicated that sequencing depth was expected to affect the degree of clonotype sharing among donors. Higher generation probabilities were observed for clonotypes shared by all four sorted-subset donors than for non-shared clonotypes. Incomplete sequencing was indicated by rarefaction of sorted-subset datasets, despite the large sequencing depth.

Trimming accounts for 4 bases at V and 0 bases at J, while the number of junction bases matched to no gene is 11. CDR1 is given as GTSNPN and CDR2 as SVGIG, both from the germline V gene (reference sequence). There are 17 amino acids in the CDR3, from cysteine to phenylalanine inclusive. Only CDR3 DNA remains: 51 bases, in frame from the first base. This TCR derives from a man aged 18 to 29 in good health. The sequenced material came from memory CD4+ T cells sorted from blood. Taken with the paper, the label for cell subset or site translates to: CD45RA-negative fraction. The chain couples TRBV30 to TRBJ1-3, with 8 middle bases fitting TRBD1. The CDR3 amino acid sequence is: CAWNRPQGVLSGNTIYF. The nucleotide sequence reads TGTGCCTGGAACCGCCCACAGGGGGTTCTCTCTGGAAACACCATATATTTT.